Listed below are T cell receptor beta chains from one sample, sequenced in a study of PD-1 blockade in classical Hodgkin lymphoma. Data came from immunoSEQ multiplex PCR; TCRdb stores just in-frame clones and leaves some out. The sample includes over 50,000 clones, approximately 70% seen only once; the top ten take around 16%. The specimen comprised peripheral blood mononuclear cells (PBMCs), sampled before the second cycle of nivolumab. These receptors were taken from a human donor with classical Hodgkin lymphoma. CDR3s include the opening cysteine and the closing phenylalanine or tryptophan. Fields, in order: V gene, D gene, clone size, J gene, CDR3 protein, CDR3 DNA. The D gene is left open where the match is weak. The size field is filled for only some rows; it gives once, few, many or a size class.

v_gene: TRBV9; d_gene: .; abundance: .; j_gene: TRBJ2-3; CDR3aa: CASTTRPTDTDTQYF; CDR3nt: TGTGCCAGCACCACTCGACCGACGGACACAGATACGCAGTATTTT
v_gene: TRBV19; d_gene: TRBD2; abundance: many; j_gene: TRBJ2-1; CDR3aa: CASSMSLAVYNEQFF; CDR3nt: TGTGCCAGTAGTATGAGTCTAGCGGTCTACAATGAGCAGTTCTTC
v_gene: TRBV27; d_gene: TRBD2; abundance: .; j_gene: TRBJ2-7; CDR3aa: CASSPKGLAASSYEQYF; CDR3nt: TGTGCCAGCAGTCCCAAAGGCCTAGCGGCGAGCTCCTACGAGCAGTACTTC
v_gene: TRBV6-6; d_gene: TRBD1; abundance: few; j_gene: TRBJ2-7; CDR3aa: CASSYGTGTYEQYF; CDR3nt: TGTGCCAGCAGTTACGGGACAGGGACCTACGAGCAGTACTTC
v_gene: TRBV5-8; d_gene: TRBD1; abundance: few; j_gene: TRBJ2-7; CDR3aa: CASSRRTGGHARSYEQYF; CDR3nt: TGTGCCAGCAGCCGAAGGACAGGTGGCCACGCTCGCTCCTACGAGCAGTACTTC
v_gene: TRBV30; d_gene: .; abundance: .; j_gene: TRBJ1-5; CDR3aa: CAWSVSSGNQPQHF; CDR3nt: TGTGCCTGGAGTGTCTCCTCAGGCAATCAGCCCCAGCATTTT
v_gene: TRBV30; d_gene: .; abundance: .; j_gene: TRBJ2-1; CDR3aa: CAWSVARGSYNEQFF; CDR3nt: TGTGCCTGGAGTGTAGCCCGAGGGTCCTACAATGAGCAGTTCTTC
v_gene: TRBV28; d_gene: .; abundance: .; j_gene: TRBJ1-5; CDR3aa: CASSPGLGNQPQHF; CDR3nt: TGTGCCAGTAGTCCAGGTTTGGGGAATCAGCCCCAGCATTTT
v_gene: TRBV28; d_gene: .; abundance: .; j_gene: TRBJ1-5; CDR3aa: CASTSLGVYQPQHF; CDR3nt: TGTGCCAGCACCTCCCTCGGGGTCTATCAGCCCCAGCATTTT
v_gene: TRBV19; d_gene: .; abundance: .; j_gene: TRBJ2-1; CDR3aa: CASSMGRLVGEQFF; CDR3nt: TGTGCCAGTAGTATGGGACGACTAGTGGGTGAGCAGTTCTTC
v_gene: TRBV7-3; d_gene: .; abundance: .; j_gene: TRBJ1-2; CDR3aa: CASSDRGNYGYTF; CDR3nt: TGTGCCAGCAGCGACCGGGGGAACTATGGCTACACCTTC
v_gene: TRBV7-2; d_gene: .; abundance: few; j_gene: TRBJ2-7; CDR3aa: CASSLRGQSSYEQYF; CDR3nt: TGTGCCAGCAGCTTAAGGGGTCAAAGCTCCTACGAGCAGTACTTC
v_gene: TRBV14; d_gene: .; abundance: .; j_gene: TRBJ2-7; CDR3aa: CASSQGSYEQYF; CDR3nt: TGTGCCAGCAGCCAGGGGTCCTACGAGCAGTACTTC
v_gene: TRBV27; d_gene: TRBD1; abundance: .; j_gene: TRBJ2-7; CDR3aa: CASSLGQGKREQYF; CDR3nt: TGTGCCAGCAGTTTGGGACAGGGGAAAAGAGAGCAGTACTTC
v_gene: TRBV30; d_gene: .; abundance: few; j_gene: TRBJ2-7; CDR3aa: CAWSVRPDPLF; CDR3nt: TGTGCCTGGAGTGTTCGCCCTGACCCGTTATTC
v_gene: TRBV7-9; d_gene: .; abundance: once; j_gene: TRBJ2-7; CDR3aa: CASSMREGTPYEQYF; CDR3nt: TGTGCCAGCAGCATGCGCGAAGGGACGCCCTACGAGCAGTACTTC
v_gene: TRBV30; d_gene: TRBD1; abundance: .; j_gene: TRBJ1-4; CDR3aa: CAWRRIGTGDEKLFF; CDR3nt: TGTGCCTGGAGGCGTATCGGGACAGGGGATGAAAAACTGTTTTTT